The clone carrying this T cell receptor (beta chain) was counted ten times or more. Antigen unknown. The record originates from a study of spatial heterogeneity in lung cancer. In the study overall: Detected sequences consistently included more beta-chain ones than alpha-chain ones. Study-wide results and caveats: Nonsynonymous mutations, ubiquitous and regional, were tracked respectively by counts of ubiquitous and regional expanded TCRs. Mutation counts in tumors were tracked by counts of expanded intratumoral alpha and beta TCRs.

A unique molecular identifier was attached to every TCR cDNA molecule. TCRdb used MiXCR to reprocess the 5' RACE reads, holding one entry per CDR3 protein. Here the sample spans approximately 10,000 distinct CDR3 sequences, just over 5% being singletons. Regarding time point: sample taken at primary tumor resection. The study sequenced unsorted whole RNA from tumor, nontumor lung or frozen PBMC. V dropped 2 bases and J dropped 3 bases, with 12 bases sitting between them. The CDR3 contains 15 residues. The germline V gene has CDR1 KGHSH and CDR2 LQKENI. The source of this sequence is a male donor with early-stage non-small cell lung cancer. Source: lung tumor tissue, taken at surgery. The J gene is TRBJ2-3, the V gene TRBV18; D is unclear. The CDR3 DNA reads TGTGCCAGCTCACCAGTACTCGTTGGGACAGATACGCAGTATTTT. Protein: CASSPVLVGTDTQYF.